The 14 T cell receptor beta chains below come from one sample, sequenced in a study of blood T cells in healthy people across ages. Then a second PCR, running roughly 7 to 11 cycles, was carried out with a sample-barcoded 5' primer and a J-beta primer mix. TCRdb reanalysed the 5' RACE reads using MiXCR and keeps one entry per CDR3 protein. The profile shows roughly 1.5 million distinct CDR3 sequences, 42% of them singletons. Source material: blood. The receptors come from a woman between 18 and 29 years old in good health.

The V call is TRBV7-2, the J call TRBJ2-1; the D gene could be TRBD1 or TRBD2 (6 bases each). This CDR3 has 15 amino acids. The V end was cut by 5 bases, the J end by 0 bases, with 11 bases between. Germline CDR1 reads SGHTA; CDR2 reads FQGNSA. CDR3 in DNA: TGTGCCAGCAGCGGGGGGCGGGGCTCCTACAATGAGCAGTTCTTC. It encodes CASSGGRGSYNEQFF.

The chain couples TRBV29-1 to TRBJ1-1, with unresolved D. V lost 6 bases, J lost 4 bases, and 12 bases lay in between. Germline CDR1 and CDR2: SQVTM and ANQGSEA. The CDR3 length is 12 residues. The CDR3 spells CSVAPSATEAFF. In DNA form, the CDR3 reads TGCAGCGTAGCCCCTTCTGCCACTGAAGCTTTCTTT.

This clonotype was detected only a few times. The chain carries TRBV20-1 and TRBJ1-4; D uncertain. With 6 bases removed from V and 16 bases from J, the gap between germline ends came to 24 bases. The CDR3 totals 13 residues. Germline CDR1 DFQATT, CDR2 SNEGSKA (reference sequence). CDR3: CSARALTAPGKFF. In nucleotides, the CDR3 is TGCAGTGCCCGAGCCTTGACTGCTCCCGGGAAGTTTTTT.

This clonotype was seen once. The V call is TRBV5-1, the J call TRBJ1-2, with D hard to call. Germline loops: CDR1 SGHRS, CDR2 YFSETQ. This CDR3 is built from 14 residues. Trimming cost V 2 bases and J 4 bases, with 12 bases left between them. The CDR3 is CASSLVARIYGYTF. For the CDR3, the DNA is TGCGCCAGCAGCTTAGTAGCGCGTATCTATGGCTACACCTTC.

This rearrangement joins TRBV20-1 to TRBJ2-4; 8 bases agree with TRBD2. The end of the DNA is better explained by TRBJ2-7, so the J call may be wrong. Germline values: CDR1 DFQATT, CDR2 SNEGSKA (reference sequence). The CDR3 runs 13 residues. This CDR3 reads CSAWTSLNYEQYF. The DNA of the CDR3 is TGCAGTGCTTGGACTAGCCTTAACTACGAGCAGTACTTC.

The V gene is TRBV4-1, the J gene TRBJ2-7; 8 bases are a match to TRBD2. Germline V gives CDR1 MGHRA, CDR2 YSYEKL. The CDR3 is 14 residues long. V dropped 4 bases and J dropped 3; count of bases not matched to a gene: 5. The CDR3 DNA reads as TGCGCCAGCAGCCTGGGACTAGTTAACTACGAGCAGTACTTC. Its translation: CASSLGLVNYEQYF.

This clonotype has just a few counts. The CDR3 region has the DNA TGTGCCAGCAGCCTCGGGATAGCGAGGAATGAGCAGTTCTTC. Protein sequence: CASSLGIARNEQFF. V is TRBV7-3 and J is TRBJ2-1, with a possible D match to TRBD2 (5 bases). The V end was cut by 5 bases, the J end by 7 bases, with 15 bases between. The germline V gene has CDR1 SGHTA and CDR2 FQGTGA. This CDR3 spans 14 amino acids.

This chain connects TRBV10-3 to TRBJ2-1, with 10 bases matching TRBD2. This CDR3 comprises 15 residues. Germline loops: CDR1 ENHRY, CDR2 SYGVKD. Trimming took 6 bases from V and 7 from J; bases not matched to a gene: 9. This CDR3 reads CAISPSQREGNEQFF. DNA for the CDR3: TGTGCCATCAGCCCTTCCCAGCGGGAGGGGAATGAGCAGTTCTTC.

This clonotype was found a few times. The chain joins TRBV29-1 to TRBJ2-3; D uncertain. The CDR3 runs 12 residues. Looked up from germline, CDR1 is SQVTM and CDR2 is ANQGSEA. V lost 3 bases and J 3 bases, leaving 7 bases between the germline ends. CDR3 loop: CSVEGPTDTQYF. In DNA form, the CDR3 reads TGCAGCGTTGAGGGCCCAACAGATACGCAGTATTTT.

Only a few counts were recorded for this clonotype. The gene calls are TRBV20-1 and TRBJ2-5; 11 bases are shared with TRBD2. Per the germline V gene, CDR1 is DFQATT and CDR2 is SNEGSKA (reference sequence). There are 14 residues in the CDR3. Trimming at V came to 5 bases and at J to 11 bases, leaving 13 bases not matched to a gene. The CDR3 protein is CSAAGLADYNEQYF. CDR3 in DNA: TGCAGTGCTGCGGGACTAGCGGACTACAATGAGCAGTACTTC.

The V and J genes are TRBV27 and TRBJ2-5; 7 bases fit TRBD2. The J call is doubtful: the DNA matches TRBJ2-7 better. From germline, CDR1 is MNHEY and CDR2 SMNVEV (reference sequence). The CDR3 extends over 15 amino acids. The CDR3 DNA follows: TGTGCCAGCAGTCCTGTTTGGGGAGCGGGATTCGAGCAGTACTTC. Protein sequence: CASSPVWGAGFEQYF.

This clonotype has at least ten counts. J is TRBJ1-2 and V is TRBV4-1; no clear D gene. The CDR3 contains 12 residues. Trimming removed 3 bases from V and 3 bases from J, with 5 bases in between. CDR1 is MGHRA and CDR2 is YSYEKL in the germline V gene. CDR3 residues: CASSHQDYGYTF. DNA of the CDR3: TGCGCCAGCAGCCACCAGGACTATGGCTACACCTTC.

The rearrangement uses TRBV29-1 and TRBJ1-2, with no clear D. Germline loops: CDR1 SQVTM, CDR2 ANQGSEA. The CDR3 is 12 amino acids. V was pared by 5 bases and J by 6 bases, with 13 bases between. DNA of the CDR3: TGCAGCGTTCGGAGAGCCGAAGATGGCTACACCTTC. Its translation: CSVRRAEDGYTF.

This clonotype has more than one count but fewer than ten. This rearrangement joins TRBV10-2 to TRBJ1-2, with 7 bases fitting TRBD1. Germline CDR1 reads WSHSY; CDR2 reads SAAADI. V lost 3 bases, J lost 10 bases, and 8 bases stayed unmatched. This CDR3 has 13 residues. CDR3 residues: CASSERQGSFYTF. CDR3 sequence (DNA): TGCGCCAGCAGTGAAAGACAGGGATCGTTCTACACCTTC.